Reported below is one T cell receptor beta chain. Assay used: immunoSEQ multiplex PCR; TCRdb lists only in-frame clones, some missing. Here the sample spans roughly 250,000 clones, 75% to 90% being singletons. These data are taken from a study of blood T cell repertoires in COVID-19. From germline, CDR1 is LNHDA and CDR2 SQIVND (reference sequence). The length of the CDR3 is 15 residues. Between the trimmed V and J ends, which lost 1 base and 3 bases, there was a span of 13 bases. The V gene is TRBV19, the J gene TRBJ2-7; weak D call: TRBD1 (5 bases). The sequenced material came from peripheral blood. The receptor comes from a woman aged 60 to 75 with active or convalescent COVID-19. As DNA, the CDR3 is TGTGCCAGTAGTATAGGGGGTCTAGACAGCTACGAGCAGTACTTC. Residues: CASSIGGLDSYEQYF.